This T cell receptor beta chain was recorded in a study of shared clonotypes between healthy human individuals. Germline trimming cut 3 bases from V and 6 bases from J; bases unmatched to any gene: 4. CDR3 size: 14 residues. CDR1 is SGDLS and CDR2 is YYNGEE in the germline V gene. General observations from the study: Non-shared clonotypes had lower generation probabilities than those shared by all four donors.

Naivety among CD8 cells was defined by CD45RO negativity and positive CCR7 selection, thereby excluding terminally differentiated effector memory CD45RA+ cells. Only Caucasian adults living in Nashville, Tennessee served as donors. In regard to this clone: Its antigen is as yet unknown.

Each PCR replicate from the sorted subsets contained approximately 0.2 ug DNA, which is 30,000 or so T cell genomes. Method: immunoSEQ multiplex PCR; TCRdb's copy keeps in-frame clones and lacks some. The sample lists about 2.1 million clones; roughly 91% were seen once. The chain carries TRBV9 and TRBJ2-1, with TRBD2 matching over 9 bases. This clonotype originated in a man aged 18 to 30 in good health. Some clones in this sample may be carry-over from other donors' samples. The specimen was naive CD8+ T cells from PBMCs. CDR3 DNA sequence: TGTGCCAGCAGCGAGGCGGGGGGGCGCAATGAGCAGTTCTTC. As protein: CASSEAGGRNEQFF.